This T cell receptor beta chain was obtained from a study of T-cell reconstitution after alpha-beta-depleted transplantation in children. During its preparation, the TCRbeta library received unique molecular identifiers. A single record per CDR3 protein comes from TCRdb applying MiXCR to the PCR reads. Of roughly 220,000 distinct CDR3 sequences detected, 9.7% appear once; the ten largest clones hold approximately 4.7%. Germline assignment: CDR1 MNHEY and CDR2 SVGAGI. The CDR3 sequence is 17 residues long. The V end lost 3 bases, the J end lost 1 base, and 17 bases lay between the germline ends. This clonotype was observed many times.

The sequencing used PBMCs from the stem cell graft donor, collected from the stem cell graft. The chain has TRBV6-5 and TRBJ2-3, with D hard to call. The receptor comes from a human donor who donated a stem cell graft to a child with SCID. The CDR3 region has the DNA TGTGCCAGCAGTTATGCGCCTAAGGCGATGGGCACAGATACGCAGTATTTT. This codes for CASSYAPKAMGTDTQYF.